The rows below give T cell receptor beta chains drawn from one sample of a study of blood T cell repertoires in COVID-19. Assay: immunoSEQ multiplex PCR; the TCRdb copy retains only in-frame clones and omits some. This sample carries more than 150,000 clones, more than 75% of them seen once, and the ten largest clones take 14%. Sequenced material: PBMCs or T cells enriched from blood (not recorded which). These TCRs come from a man aged 55 to 70 who had been exposed to COVID-19. CDR3s include the opening cysteine and the closing phenylalanine or tryptophan. A D gene is named only where the DNA matches it firmly. Expanded clones get a size class; other rows say once, few or many, or leave the size out.

TRBJ1-2 | many | 13 | TRBV5-5 | NA | TGTGCCAGCAGCTTGGCAGGGAACTATGGCTACACCTTC | CASSLAGNYGYTF
TRBJ1-2 | once | 13 | TRBV12-5 | NA | TGTGCTACAGTGGGGCGCGGAGACTATGGCTACACCTTC | CATVGRGDYGYTF
TRBJ2-4 | NA | 13 | TRBV3-1/TRBV3-2 | NA | TGTGCCAGCAGCCAAGTTGGGCTTAGCATTCAGTACTTC | CASSQVGLSIQYF
TRBJ2-1 | NA | 15 | TRBV18 | TRBD2 | TGTGCCAGCTCACCACCAAGCGGGATCTACAATGAGCAGTTCTTC | CASSPPSGIYNEQFF
TRBJ1-5 | NA | 14 | TRBV19 | TRBD1 | TGTGCCAGTAGTACGGACAGGGGCAATCAGCCCCAGCATTTT | CASSTDRGNQPQHF
TRBJ1-2 | NA | 13 | TRBV7-5 | NA | TGTGTCAGAACCGGGGGACTGAACTATGGCTACACCTTC | CVRTGGLNYGYTF
TRBJ2-1 | NA | 17 | TRBV25-1 | NA | TGTGCCAGCAGTGACCCGTGGAGGGGGGGGGTCTACAATGAGCAGTTCTTC | CASSDPWRGGVYNEQFF
TRBJ2-7 | few | 14 | TRBV14 | NA | TGTGCCAGCAGCCCCGCGGGATTTCCCCCCGAGCAGTACTTC | CASSPAGFPPEQYF
TRBJ1-1 | once | 19 | TRBV15 | TRBD1 | TGTGCCACCAGCACAGGTAGATCCTCGGCCGACAGGGGGCAGGCTGAAGCTTTCTTT | CATSTGRSSADRGQAEAFF
TRBJ2-5 | NA | 16 | TRBV5-4 | TRBD1 | TGTGCCAGCAGCTTGGACAGGGGGTATAGTGGAGAGACCCAGTACTTC | CASSLDRGYSGETQYF
TRBJ1-2 | NA | 16 | TRBV28 | NA | TGTGCCAGCAGTCTGCGCGACACCACTGACGACTATGGCTACACCTTC | CASSLRDTTDDYGYTF
TRBJ1-2 | NA | 13 | TRBV4-1 | NA | TGCGCCAGCAGCCAAGAGGGGGCCGTAGGCTACACCTTC | CASSQEGAVGYTF
TRBJ2-6 | NA | 16 | TRBV18 | NA | TGTGCCAGCTCACCGCGGGTGTCCTCTGGGGCCAACGTCCTGACTTTC | CASSPRVSSGANVLTF
TRBJ2-3 | NA | 12 | TRBV24-1 | NA | TGTGCCACCAGTGACAGTATGGATACGCAGTATTTT | CATSDSMDTQYF
TRBJ2-3 | NA | 15 | TRBV9 | NA | TGTGCCAGCAGCGTAGGAGGACACCGCACAGATACGCAGTATTTT | CASSVGGHRTDTQYF
TRBJ1-2 | NA | 16 | TRBV19 | TRBD1 | TGTGCCAGTAGTCCCGGACAGGGGCCAAACACATATGGCTACACCTTC | CASSPGQGPNTYGYTF
TRBJ2-7 | NA | 16 | TRBV11-2 | TRBD2 | TGTGCCAGCAGCCGGACTAGCGGGACCTCACTTTGGGAGCAGTACTTC | CASSRTSGTSLWEQYF
TRBJ2-5 | once | 15 | TRBV5-1 | NA | TGCGCCAGCAGCCCGACGGACAGTTCACAAGAGACCCAGTACTTC | CASSPTDSSQETQYF
TRBJ1-2 | NA | 13 | TRBV6-5 | NA | TGTGCCAGCACCCGGGTCAGGGGCTATGGCTACACCTTC | CASTRVRGYGYTF
TRBJ1-6 | NA | 15 | TRBV2 | TRBD1 | TGTGCCAGCAGTGATCCCGGGACAGTGAATTCACCCCTCCACTTT | CASSDPGTVNSPLHF
TRBJ2-5 | NA | 19 | TRBV2 | TRBD2 | TGTGCCAGCAGGACCCCCGGGACTAGCGGGAGGGCCCCCCGGGAGACCCAGTACTTC | CASRTPGTSGRAPRETQYF
TRBJ1-5 | few | 15 | TRBV27 | TRBD1 | TGTGCCAGCAGTACGACAGGGATACTCAATCAGCCCCAGCATTTT | CASSTTGILNQPQHF
TRBJ2-3 | once | 20 | TRBV7-8 | TRBD2 | TGTGCCAGCAGCCACCCCCGACTAGCGGGAGGGCGAGTGGGCACAGATACGCAGTATTTT | CASSHPRLAGGRVGTDTQYF
TRBJ2-7 | NA | 15 | TRBV9 | NA | TGTGCCAGCGCCCGGGGGTGGGCACAAACCTACGAGCAGTACTTC | CASARGWAQTYEQYF
TRBJ1-3 | once | 15 | TRBV18 | NA | TGTGCCAGCTCACCTTTGAACAGGGCTGGAAACACCATATATTTT | CASSPLNRAGNTIYF
TRBJ2-7 | few | 16 | TRBV7-2 | TRBD1 | TGTGCCAGCAGCTTCTCCGGGACAGGGATCGCCTACGAGCAGTACTTC | CASSFSGTGIAYEQYF
TRBJ2-2 | NA | 18 | TRBV12-5 | TRBD1 | TGTGCTAGTGGTTTGGTCCCTGGGACAGGGTCGAACACCGGGGAGCTGTTTTTT | CASGLVPGTGSNTGELFF
TRBJ2-1 | NA | 14 | TRBV7-2 | TRBD1 | TGTGCCAGCAGCTTAGACAGGGGGCTAGATGAGCAGTTCTTC | CASSLDRGLDEQFF
TRBJ1-5 | once | 14 | TRBV7-2 | NA | TGTGCCAGCAGCCAGGACAGCCTCAATCAGCCCCAGCATTTT | CASSQDSLNQPQHF
TRBJ2-7 | NA | 13 | TRBV28 | TRBD1 | TGTGCCAGCAGGGGGACAGTTTCCTACGAGCAGTACTTC | CASRGTVSYEQYF
TRBJ2-1 | NA | 13 | TRBV18 | NA | TGTGCCAGCTCACCTCGGGACTCCAATGAGCAGTTCTTC | CASSPRDSNEQFF
TRBJ2-5 | NA | 15 | TRBV3-1/TRBV3-2 | NA | TGTGCCAGCAGCTCACCCGAGACTAGGGAAGAGACCCAGTACTTC | CASSSPETREETQYF
TRBJ1-6 | NA | 15 | TRBV11-2 | TRBD1 | TGTGCCAGCAGCCGAGGGACAGGGAACAATTCACCCCTCCACTTT | CASSRGTGNNSPLHF
TRBJ1-5 | NA | 16 | TRBV3-1/TRBV3-2 | TRBD1 | TGTGCCAGCAGCCCATCCACAGGGGCCCTCAATCAGCCCCAGCATTTT | CASSPSTGALNQPQHF
TRBJ2-7 | few | 13 | TRBV19 | NA | TGTGCCAGTAGTCCGACCGAGGGCCTCGAGCAGTACTTC | CASSPTEGLEQYF
TRBJ2-2 | NA | 14 | TRBV28 | NA | TGTGCCAGCAGTTCATGGGGGGCTACCGGGGAGCTGTTTTTT | CASSSWGATGELFF
TRBJ2-7 | many | 14 | TRBV5-1 | NA | TGCGCCAGCAATACCGGGTTAACCTCCTACGAGCAGTACTTC | CASNTGLTSYEQYF
TRBJ2-5 | few | 14 | TRBV4-2 | NA | TGTGCCAGCAGCCAAGGGTCGGGGGTAGAGACCCAGTACTTC | CASSQGSGVETQYF
TRBJ2-7 | few | 15 | TRBV28 | TRBD2 | TGTGCCAGCAGTGCCCAACTAGCGGGAGGCCACGAGCAGTACTTC | CASSAQLAGGHEQYF
TRBJ1-4 | NA | 13 | TRBV7-3 | NA | TGTGCCAGCAGCGCAACACCCGATGAAAAACTGTTTTTT | CASSATPDEKLFF